This T cell receptor (beta chain) was recovered during a study of T cell repertoires in cytomegalovirus infection (dated by TCRdb to the late 2010s). Concerning the study at large: Because public TCR beta signatures pointed to carriage of CMV infection together with the matching HLA type, the HLA type of each donor mattered for the analysis. The investigation overall reported the following: The ex vivo response was dominated by HLA-C-restricted CMV-specific TCR beta clonotypes, which also provided the single most frequent clonotype in two of eight donors. In both this cohort and an independent 352-donor cohort, the cumulative frequency of public TCR beta family members distinguished carriers of CMV infection plus the relevant HLA type.

About this clonotype itself: This clone's antigen is unknown. Base qualities were left out, and no much larger clone turns up one base away.

Sequencing was performed on an Illumina HiSeq 1500. The public reads were quality trimmed at Q25 with fastp and then assembled into clones with MiXCR by TCRdb, keeping productive beta chains. Each CDR3 protein appears once, grouped with its most common genes and DNA. Counted in this sample were approximately 500,000 distinct CDR3 sequences; 16% of them appeared once. Clones ranked in the top ten supply 20% to 30% of the sample. A distance of 16 bases separates the germline ends of V and J, which lose 3 bases and 7 bases respectively. Taken from the germline V gene, the CDR1 and CDR2 loops are MNHEY and SVGAGI. From the cysteine up to the phenylalanine, the CDR3 has a length of 14 residues. Just CDR3 DNA is preserved here, 42 bases in frame from base 1.

The sequence derives from a human donor in good health (CMV status not recorded). Some clones in this sample may be carry-over from other donors' samples. Recombination linked TRBV6-5 to TRBJ2-7; the D gene is not confidently resolved. The sample comprised CD8+ T cells from PBMCs. The CDR3 has the sequence CASSYLFGLEEQYF. In nucleotide form, the sequence is TGTGCCAGCAGTTATCTTTTTGGGCTGGAGGAGCAGTACTTC.